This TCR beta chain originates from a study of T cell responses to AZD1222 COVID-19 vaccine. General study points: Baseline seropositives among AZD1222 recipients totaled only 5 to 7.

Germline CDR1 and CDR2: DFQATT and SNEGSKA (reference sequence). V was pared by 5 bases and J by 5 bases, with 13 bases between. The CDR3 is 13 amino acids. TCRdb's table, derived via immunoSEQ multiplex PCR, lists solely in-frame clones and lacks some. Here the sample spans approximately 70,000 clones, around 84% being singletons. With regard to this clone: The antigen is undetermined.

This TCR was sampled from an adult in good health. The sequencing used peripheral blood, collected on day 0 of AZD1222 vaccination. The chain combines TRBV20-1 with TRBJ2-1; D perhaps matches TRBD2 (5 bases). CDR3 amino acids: CSACDYKNNEQFF. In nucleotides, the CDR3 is TGCAGTGCTTGTGACTACAAAAACAATGAGCAGTTCTTC.